This TCR beta chain was obtained from a study of beta chain features in type 1 diabetes. A word on this clone: Its antigen is still unknown.

The germline gives CDR1 SGHVS, CDR2 FQNEAQ. V trimming: 5 bases; J trimming: 4 bases; junction bases outside the gene matches: 13. The CDR3 contains 16 residues. Study-wide points: Compared to healthy donors, patients appeared to have naive, central memory and Treg TCRB repertoires that were more alike. Type 1 diabetes patients had moderately but significantly shorter TCRB CDR3s in all four CD4+ subsets. PCR, the amplification step, might favor shorter templates, equally in patients and controls.

Purities over 98% were achieved in all sorted populations. The authors reverse transcribed all of the isolated RNA, so sequencing captured expressed TCRB transcripts. The method was immunoSEQ multiplex PCR; TCRdb's version includes in-frame clones alone and lacks a portion of them. The profile shows hundreds of thousands of clones, around a sixth of them singletons. The sequencing sample was made of naive CD4+ T cells from blood. This receptor was taken from a man younger than 30 in good health. This chain connects TRBV7-8 to TRBJ2-7; 8 nucleotides match TRBD1. The CDR3 sequence: CASSPRTGSILYEQYF. The CDR3 DNA reads as TGTGCCAGCAGCCCCCGGACAGGGTCAATCCTATACGAGCAGTACTTC.